This TCR beta chain was sequenced during a study of Graves' ophthalmopathy and Graves' hyperthyroidism. Turning to the study itself: Peripheral blood was gathered at the point of initial diagnosis, before any treatment started.

TCR beta CDR3 regions were amplified from RNA transcripts. HTBI-primed first-round RT-PCR preceded second-round multiplex PCR. TCRdb reprocessed the multiplex PCR reads via MiXCR and lists one record per CDR3 protein. The sample includes some 250,000 distinct CDR3 sequences, around 42% seen only once; the top ten take roughly half. About this clonotype itself: Its antigen is as yet unknown.

Study-level points and caveats: Blood contained most expanded thyroid clonotypes exceeding 0.001 frequency. In separating ophthalmopathy from stable hyperthyroidism, a 13-signature model achieved nearly 90% sensitivity and about 80% specificity.

V lost 2 bases and J 4 bases, leaving 8 bases between the germline ends. This CDR3 is built from 14 residues. Other autoimmune diseases, uncontrolled infections, pregnancy and lactation each led to patient exclusion. Sequenced: peripheral blood. The V call is TRBV12-3 or TRBV12-4, the J call TRBJ1-4, with D perhaps matching TRBD1 (6 bases). The receptor's source is an adult man with Graves' ophthalmopathy. The DNA for the CDR3 is TGTGCCAGCAGTTTAAGCAGGGGTAATGAAAAACTGTTTTTT. Protein: CASSLSRGNEKLFF.